This TCR beta chain was identified in a study of OX40 agonist ivuxolimab in advanced cancers. Study information: The study treated patients with ivuxolimab, an agonistic anti-OX40 (CD134) antibody. It was permissible to have had prior anti-PD-1, anti-PD-L1 or anti-CTLA-4 therapy, and around 40% had some.

The CDR3 runs to 14 residues. Germline loops: CDR1 SQVTM, CDR2 ANQGSEA. V was clipped by 2 bases and J by 1 base, with 11 bases between them. Sequencing was performed with immunoSEQ multiplex PCR; in TCRdb, only in-frame clones are kept and a portion is missing. This table has tens of thousands of clones, roughly nine tenths appearing once. The receptor was isolated from an adult with an advanced solid tumor such as melanoma, head and neck, liver or kidney cancer. The sample was CD4+ or CD8+ T cells sorted from blood, taken in a trial of the OX40 agonist ivuxolimab. The chain has TRBV29-1 and TRBJ1-1, with a tentative D call TRBD1 (5 bases). CDR3 sequence (DNA): TGCAGCGTTGAAAGGACTAGGGGGAACACTGAAGCTTTCTTT. Protein product: CSVERTRGNTEAFF.